The clone carrying this T cell receptor (beta chain) was recorded once. Its antigen remains unidentified. Measured with immunoSEQ multiplex PCR; TCRdb has only the in-frame clones, and not every one. The data show almost 70,000 clones, with 80% seen just once and over 13% held by the top ten. This sample was taken from a study of T cell responses to AZD1222 COVID-19 vaccine. Study observations and caveats: Donors skewed white British and female; clonal diversity was possibly underestimated. The study reported that nearly half of spike-specific TCRs target unmutated variant regions. Among vaccine-associated CD4 TCRs, coverage spanned spike, with dominance at 160-218 and 743-854. Seropositive AZD1222 recipients at baseline numbered only 5 to 7.

The starting material was peripheral blood, obtained 28 days after the second AZD1222 dose. The sequence came from an adult who received the AZD1222 COVID-19 vaccine.

CDR3 in DNA: TGTGCCTCCGGGGCAATTCGGACAGATACGCAGTATTTT. Encoded protein: CASGAIRTDTQYF. The rearrangement joins TRBV10-3 to TRBJ2-3; D is tentatively TRBD1 or TRBD2 (5 bases each). The CDR3 loop spans 13 amino acids. V shed 11 bases and J shed 3 bases, with 15 bases lying between them. Germline CDR1 ENHRY, CDR2 SYGVKD.